What follows describes a single T cell receptor (beta chain). The data were obtained in a study of T cells of healthy individuals. The junction had 2 bases not matched to a gene; V was cut back by 3 bases and J by 1 base. The CDR3 length is 16 residues. Germline V CDR1 and CDR2: SGHTA, FQGNSA. TCRdb reanalysed the 5' RACE reads using MiXCR and keeps one entry per CDR3 protein. The table records approximately 89,000 distinct CDR3 sequences, more than 5% of them present only once. This chain uses TRBV7-2 with TRBJ2-3; 12 bases are shared with TRBD2. The TCR was taken from a female donor in good health. The chain's CDR3 is CASSFRLAGGTDTQYF. In nucleotides, the CDR3 is TGTGCCAGCAGCTTCCGACTAGCGGGAGGCACAGATACGCAGTATTTT.